These 32 T cell receptor beta chains were all obtained from the same sample, sequenced in a study of CD8+ T cells in alopecia areata (dated by TCRdb to the late 2010s). Taken with the paper, the label for time point translates to: about four weeks on oral tofacitinib. Per the publication, the treatment or condition label means: oral pan-JAK inhibitor, 5-10 mg twice daily. The method was the immunoSEQ multiplex PCR assay. For TCR sequencing, RNA was extracted from every sample and reverse transcribed into cDNA to serve as template. TCRdb took over this immuneACCESS table, retaining in-frame rearrangements with V and J assigned. Such tables are incomplete; in checked studies, under half of the missing clones stem from an unresolved V gene, and the remainder is unexplained. The sample table shows tens of thousands of clones, and over 25% are seen once. The ten most abundant clones make up 15% of the sample.

The sample here was CD8+ T cells sorted from blood, taken at week 4, from a patient treated with tofacitinib. The origin of the receptors is a human donor with alopecia areata.

The chain recombines TRBV7-8 with TRBJ2-5; 11 bases line up with TRBD2. V dropped 4 bases and J dropped 1; count of bases not matched to a gene: 5. CDR1 is SGHVS and CDR2 is FQNEAQ in the germline V gene. There are 16 residues in the CDR3. The CDR3 coding sequence is TGTGCCAGCAGCTCAGGACTAGCGGGCAGCCAAGAGACCCAGTACTTC. As protein: CASSSGLAGSQETQYF.

In this sample, this clone turned up a few times. The rearrangement links TRBV29-1 to TRBJ2-3, with unresolved D. Looked up from germline, CDR1 is SQVTM and CDR2 is ANQGSEA. Trimming stripped 5 bases from V and 1 base from J, with 13 bases between. The CDR3 extends over 14 amino acids. Here the CDR3 DNA reads TGCAGCGTTTTCGGACGACTGGGCACAGATACGCAGTATTTT. Amino acid sequence: CSVFGRLGTDTQYF.

There are a few counts of this clone. The gene calls are TRBV9 and TRBJ2-7; D possibly uses TRBD1 or TRBD2 (5 bases each). Trimming removed 4 bases from V and 5 bases from J, with 16 bases in between. Germline loops: CDR1 SGDLS, CDR2 YYNGEE. This CDR3 contains 14 residues. The CDR3 DNA reads TGTGCCAGCAGCCCCAGGACCGGGGCGGACGAGCAGTACTTC. Protein: CASSPRTGADEQYF.

This clone was seen a few times. The chain is built from TRBV2 and TRBJ2-1, with a possible D match to TRBD2 (6 bases). This CDR3 is 13 amino acids long. Deletions cut 6 bases from V and 4 bases from J, with 10 bases between. Germline lookup yields CDR1 SNHLY and CDR2 FYNNEI. The CDR3 sequence is CASRTGLYNEQFF. For the CDR3, the DNA is TGTGCCAGCAGGACGGGACTGTACAATGAGCAGTTCTTC.

V and J are TRBV11-2 and TRBJ2-7, with D possibly matching TRBD1 (6 bases). Trimming removed 0 bases from V and 7 bases from J, with 10 bases in between. Germline assignment: CDR1 SGHAT and CDR2 FQNNGV. The CDR3 has 13 amino acids. The CDR3 coding sequence is TGTGCCAGCAGCTTAGAGATGCAGGGGGAGCAGTACTTC. This encodes CASSLEMQGEQYF.

The chain combines TRBV29-1 with TRBJ2-1; D gene unclear. From germline, CDR1 is SQVTM and CDR2 ANQGSEA. V was cut by 4 bases and J by 7 bases, with 5 bases left in between. CDR3 size: 10 residues. CDR3 nucleotides: TGCAGCGTTGTGCGTAATGAGCAGTTCTTC. It encodes CSVVRNEQFF.

The rearrangement joins TRBV4-1 to TRBJ2-3; D tentatively fits TRBD1 or TRBD2 (6 bases each). The CDR3 loop spans 17 amino acids. Germline V gene sequence: CDR1 MGHRA, CDR2 YSYEKL. Trimming pared 1 base from V and 4 bases from J, leaving 18 bases between. CDR3 sequence (DNA): TGCGCCAGCAGCCAAGCGGGGGCTTCTCCGGGGGCAGATACGCAGTATTTT. It codes for CASSQAGASPGADTQYF.

The sample holds a few counts of this clone. For the CDR3, the DNA is TGTGCCAGCAACTCCCTGCACTACGAGCAGTACTTC. Protein: CASNSLHYEQYF. The chain uses TRBV12-1 and TRBJ2-7; the table's D call, TRBD2, was not checked against the DNA. TRBV12-1 represents a pseudogene. The CDR3 spans 12 residues.

The V and J genes are TRBV29-1 and TRBJ2-1; D ambiguous. V dropped 7 bases and J dropped 7 bases, with 11 bases sitting between them. Germline CDR1 SQVTM, CDR2 ANQGSEA. The length of the CDR3 is 11 residues. The CDR3: CSAPFLNEQFF. Written as DNA, the CDR3 is TGCAGCGCCCCGTTCTTGAATGAGCAGTTCTTC.

CDR3 in DNA: TGTGCCAGCAGCACCACGGGGGGCAGGGCCGGGGAGCTGTTTTTT. Protein product: CASSTTGGRAGELFF. This chain uses TRBV5-4 with TRBJ2-2; maybe TRBD2 (7 bases). The germline V gene has CDR1 SGHNT and CDR2 YYREEE (reference sequence). V was clipped by 4 bases and J by 6 bases, with 16 bases between them. This CDR3 comprises 15 residues.

This sequence joins TRBV10-3 and TRBJ2-3; 7 positions match TRBD2. V gave up 3 bases and J gave up 6 bases; unmatched junction bases: 12. The CDR3 is 16 amino acids. Germline CDR1 is ENHRY and CDR2 is SYGVKD. CDR3 nucleotides: TGTGCCATCAGTGACCCCCCCACTAGCGCCCACGATACGCAGTATTTT. It yields the protein CAISDPPTSAHDTQYF.

The V and J genes are TRBV11-2 and TRBJ1-1, with D hard to call. Germline V CDR1 and CDR2: SGHAT, FQNNGV. This CDR3 contains 12 residues. The ends were cut back, 5 bases at V and 0 bases at J, with 4 bases in the middle. The CDR3 is CASSPLNTEAFF. The CDR3, as DNA: TGTGCCAGCAGCCCACTGAACACTGAAGCTTTCTTT.

A few counts support this clone. V is TRBV11-2 and J is TRBJ2-7, with 9 positions matching TRBD1. The CDR3 has 14 residues. Germline values: CDR1 SGHAT, CDR2 FQNNGV. Trimming took 5 bases from V and 6 from J; bases not matched to a gene: 8. CDR3 residues: CASSPGTGYSEQYF. The DNA of the CDR3 is TGTGCCAGCAGCCCCGGGACAGGGTATAGCGAGCAGTACTTC. The whole variable domain, filled in from reference TRBV11-2 and TRBJ2-7, reads EAGVAQSPRYKIIEKRQSVAFWCNPISGHATLYWYQQILGQGPKLLIQFQNNGVVDDSQLPKDRFSAERLKGVDSTLKIQPAKLEDSAVYLCASSPGTGYSEQYFGPGTRLTVT.

The V call is TRBV29-1, the J call TRBJ2-6; a weak D match, TRBD2 (6 bases). Germline V gene lookup returns CDR1 SQVTM and CDR2 ANQGSEA. The V gene lost 6 bases and the J gene lost 0 bases, with 15 bases spanning the gap. The CDR3 loop spans 16 amino acids. CDR3 sequence: CSVWGDGSSGANVLTF. The CDR3 DNA is TGCAGCGTCTGGGGAGACGGGAGCTCTGGGGCCAACGTCCTGACTTTC.

This clone was detected once. V gene TRBV27 combines with J gene TRBJ2-5, with a weak D call TRBD2 (5 bases). CDR3 length: 11 amino acids. Trimming left V 10 bases short and J 5 bases short, with 11 bases between. Germline V gene data show CDR1 as MNHEY and CDR2 as SMNVEV (reference sequence). CDR3 sequence reads: CATSRGETQYF. In DNA, the CDR3 is TGTGCCACCTCGCGCGGGGAGACCCAGTACTTC.

The J gene is TRBJ2-2, the V gene TRBV29-1; D is perhaps TRBD1 or TRBD2 (5 bases each). CDR1 is SQVTM, CDR2 ANQGSEA, per germline. V lost 4 bases, J lost 3 bases, and 9 bases lay in between. This CDR3 is 13 amino acids long. The CDR3 region is CSVGDAYTGELFF. Here the CDR3 DNA reads TGCAGCGTTGGGGACGCCTACACCGGGGAGCTGTTTTTT.

This clone turned up a few times. The J gene is TRBJ1-2, the V gene TRBV29-1; D is possibly TRBD1 (6 bases). This CDR3 is 15 amino acids long. Germline CDR1 and CDR2: SQVTM and ANQGSEA. The V end was cut by 2 bases, the J end by 6 bases, with 19 bases between. This CDR3 reads CSVEQGPTPWDGYTF. The CDR3, as DNA: TGCAGCGTTGAACAGGGGCCAACACCGTGGGATGGCTACACCTTC.

This clone came up a few times. This rearrangement joins TRBV27 to TRBJ2-7; tentative D call: TRBD2 (6 bases). The CDR3 consists of 13 residues. V was shortened by 8 bases and J by 5 bases, with 16 bases between the two germline ends. Germline-derived CDR1 and CDR2 are MNHEY and SMNVEV (reference sequence). The CDR3 DNA is TGTGCCAGCGGGTCTAACGGGAGCGACGAGCAGTACTTC. Translation: CASGSNGSDEQYF.

The chain links TRBV6-5 to TRBJ2-7, with a possible D match to TRBD1 (6 bases). CDR1 and CDR2 (germline): MNHEY, SVGAGI. The CDR3 is made up of 13 amino acids. Trimming shortened V by 4 bases and J by 4 bases, and 11 bases separated the two germline ends. The chain's CDR3 is CASSWSGEYEQYF. CDR3 DNA: TGTGCCAGCAGTTGGTCAGGGGAATACGAGCAGTACTTC.

This clone was recorded a few times. V usage is TRBV29-1 and J usage is TRBJ2-1; the match to TRBD1 covers 9 bases. With V trimmed by 7 bases and J by 2 bases, 3 bases remained unmatched. This CDR3 is built from 13 residues. Germline CDR1 and CDR2: SQVTM and ANQGSEA. The CDR3, as DNA: TGCAGCGCGACAGGGGGACCCTACAATGAGCAGTTCTTC. It yields the protein CSATGGPYNEQFF.

This clone turned up a few times. The sample has other DNA sequences that encode this CDR3 too. V is TRBV29-1 and J is TRBJ2-1, with D uncertain. V was clipped by 4 bases and J by 5 bases, with 6 bases between them. CDR3 length equals 11 residues. Germline-derived CDR1 and CDR2 are SQVTM and ANQGSEA. The CDR3 spells CSVVADNEQFF. The DNA of the CDR3 is TGCAGCGTTGTGGCGGACAATGAGCAGTTCTTC.

The chain joins TRBV29-1 to TRBJ2-7, with D tentatively TRBD1 (6 bases). V was shortened by 4 bases and J by 0 bases, with 10 bases between the two germline ends. Germline values: CDR1 SQVTM, CDR2 ANQGSEA. This CDR3 region has 13 residues. The chain's CDR3 is CSVGVDSSYEQYF. DNA for the CDR3: TGCAGCGTTGGCGTGGACAGCTCCTACGAGCAGTACTTC.

The CDR3, as DNA: TGCAGCGTTGAAGGAGGGGCCATCGGGGAGACCCAGTACTTC. It translates to CSVEGGAIGETQYF. The rearrangement uses TRBV29-1 and TRBJ2-5, with D perhaps being TRBD1 or TRBD2 (5 bases each). Germline loops: CDR1 SQVTM, CDR2 ANQGSEA. The V gene lost 1 base and the J gene lost 5 bases, with 14 bases spanning the gap. The CDR3 is 14 amino acids.

CDR3 coding DNA: TGCGCCAGCAGCCAAGAGGGGTTGAACACTGAAGCTTTCTTT. Protein: CASSQEGLNTEAFF. The chain couples TRBV4-1 to TRBJ1-1; D gene ambiguous. This CDR3 region has 14 residues. Germline lookup yields CDR1 MGHRA and CDR2 YSYEKL. V was trimmed by 0 bases and J by 0 bases, leaving 5 bases between them.

This sequence joins TRBV30 and TRBJ2-3, with TRBD2 matching 9 bases. This CDR3 contains 17 residues. Trimming at V came to 2 bases and at J to 0 bases, leaving 9 bases not matched to a gene. Germline V CDR1 and CDR2: GTSNPN, SVGIG (reference sequence). The CDR3 loop reads CAWSWAGGARSTDTQYF. The DNA of the CDR3 is TGTGCCTGGAGTTGGGCGGGAGGGGCCCGAAGCACAGATACGCAGTATTTT. Full variable domain (outside the CDR3, taken from reference TRBV30 and TRBJ2-3): SQTIHQWPATLVQPVGSPLSLECTVEGTSNPNLYWYRQAAGRGLQLLFYSVGIGQISSEVPQNLSASRPQDRQFILSSKKLLLSDSGFYLCAWSWAGGARSTDTQYFGPGTRLTVL.

This clone was seen at least ten times. The chain couples TRBV7-9 to TRBJ1-1; 8 nucleotides match TRBD1. Trimming at V came to 6 bases and at J to 3 bases, leaving 3 bases not matched to a gene. Per germline, CDR1 SEHNR and CDR2 FQNEAQ (reference sequence). The CDR3 has 13 amino acids. CDR3 nucleotide sequence: TGTGCCAGCAGGTTACAGGGGGACACTGAAGCTTTCTTT. Translation gives CASRLQGDTEAFF.

This clone showed up just a few times. V and J are TRBV7-2 and TRBJ2-7; D is ambiguous. Germline V CDR1 and CDR2: SGHTA, FQGNSA. The V gene lost 5 bases and the J gene lost 3 bases, with 8 bases spanning the gap. This CDR3 contains 12 residues. The CDR3 reads CASSPRNYEQYF. The CDR3 DNA reads as TGTGCCAGCAGCCCCCGCAACTACGAGCAGTACTTC.

By proportion, this clone is medium-sized (0.01 to 0.1%). This sample also contains other DNA sequences that code for the same CDR3. The chain is built from TRBV18 and TRBJ2-1; D is unclear. Germline loops: CDR1 KGHSH, CDR2 LQKENI. The V and J ends lost 0 bases and 5 bases respectively, with 2 bases between them. This CDR3 comprises 12 residues. CDR3 region: CASSPPDNEQFF. DNA for the CDR3: TGTGCCAGCTCACCACCAGACAATGAGCAGTTCTTC.

J is TRBJ1-2 and V is TRBV4-2; TRBD1 matches at 9 bases. With 1 base clipped from V and 6 bases from J, the junction kept 6 bases outside the gene matches. This CDR3 has 15 residues. The germline V gene encodes CDR1 LGHNA and CDR2 YNFKEQ. CDR3: CASSQAGTGGNGYTF. The DNA for the CDR3 is TGTGCCAGCAGCCAAGCAGGAACAGGGGGCAATGGCTACACCTTC.

The chain uses TRBV29-1 and TRBJ2-1; 12 bases are shared with TRBD2. CDR1 and CDR2 (germline): SQVTM, ANQGSEA. The CDR3 consists of 16 residues. V gave up 1 base and J gave up 0 bases; unmatched junction bases: 1. The CDR3 reads CSVEGGLAGSYNEQFF. The CDR3 DNA reads as TGCAGCGTTGAAGGGGGACTAGCGGGCTCCTACAATGAGCAGTTCTTC.

The sample holds a few counts of this clone. The J gene is TRBJ2-1, the V gene TRBV29-1, with D possibly TRBD2 on 6 matching bases. Trimming took 2 bases from V and 1 from J, leaving 12 bases between them. CDR3 size: 15 residues. CDR1 is SQVTM and CDR2 is ANQGSEA in the germline V gene. CDR3 sequence: CSVELLAASYNEQFF. The CDR3 nucleotides are TGCAGCGTTGAACTCTTAGCGGCTTCCTACAATGAGCAGTTCTTC.

This sequence joins TRBV13 and TRBJ2-1, with 13 bases identical to TRBD2. The V gene end was trimmed by 8 bases and the J gene end by 9 bases; junction bases not matched to a gene: 10. The V gene's germline CDR1 is PRHDT and CDR2 FYEKMQ (reference sequence). The CDR3 covers 15 residues. For the CDR3, the DNA is TGTGCCAGCCGAACCGGGACTAGCGGGAATAGTGAGCAGTTCTTC. Translating it yields CASRTGTSGNSEQFF.